Listed below are T cell receptor beta chains from one sample, sequenced in a study of chemoradiotherapy in HPV16-positive cancers. TCRdb keeps only in-frame clones here, not all; method: immunoSEQ multiplex PCR. The top ten clones hold about 4% of a sample with roughly 20,000 clones, roughly 80% of them seen once. The source material was blood, sampled from a patient who underwent chemoradiotherapy. The receptors here all came from a human donor with HPV-associated anogenital cancer. CDR3s include the opening cysteine and the closing phenylalanine or tryptophan. A D gene is named only where the DNA matches it firmly.

j_call d_call v_call cdr3_nt cdr3_aa
TRBJ2-7 NA TRBV4-1 TGCGCCAGCAGCCAAGGACCCCAGGGATTCTACGAGCAGTACTTC CASSQGPQGFYEQYF
TRBJ1-1 NA TRBV27 TGTGCCAGCAGTTCAAGCGGGGATGGAGTATCCCTTGAAGCTTTCTTT CASSSSGDGVSLEAFF
TRBJ2-1 NA TRBV5-5 TGTGCCAGCAGCTCTACTCAAGGGGATACGTTGGGTGAGCAGTTCTTC CASSSTQGDTLGEQFF
TRBJ1-6 TRBD1 TRBV19 TGTGCCAGTAGTATAGAGCCGACAGGGGGCAATTCACCCCTCCACTTT CASSIEPTGGNSPLHF
TRBJ2-2 NA TRBV6-1 TGTGCCAGCAGTGACCAGTGGGGATCGAACACCGGGGAGCTGTTTTTT CASSDQWGSNTGELFF
TRBJ2-7 NA TRBV14 TGTGCCAGCAGCCAGACGGGACACTCCTACGAGCAGTACTTC CASSQTGHSYEQYF
TRBJ1-6 TRBD1 TRBV2 TGTGCCAGCAGGGGGACAGCGGCAGTTTCACCCCTCCACTTT CASRGTAAVSPLHF
TRBJ1-2 TRBD1 TRBV29-1 TGCAGCGTTGGACAGGGGGGCTATGGCTACACCTTC CSVGQGGYGYTF
TRBJ2-7 NA TRBV6-5 TGTGCCAGCAGTTACTCCCAGATCAGGTCCGAGCAGTACTTC CASSYSQIRSEQYF
TRBJ1-2 NA TRBV11-2 TGTGCCAGCAAACGGCAGGTTACTACCAACTATGGCTACACCTTC CASKRQVTTNYGYTF